A selection of T cell receptor beta chains follows, all from one sample in a study of blood T cells in healthy people across ages. TCRdb analysed the 5' RACE reads with MiXCR anew, one entry per CDR3 protein. The sample has fewer than 900,000 distinct CDR3 sequences, 49% seen once. The material sequenced was blood. The receptors stem from a woman in her sixties in good health. Both conserved end residues are part of each CDR3. A D gene is named only where the DNA matches it firmly. Some rows mark clone size as missing; the rest say once, few, many or name a class of expanded clone.

D | size | J | V | DNA | CDR3
TRBD2 | . | TRBJ2-1 | TRBV9 | TGTGCCAGCAGCGCCCGTGAACTGGCGGGGGGTGAGCAGTTCTTC | CASSARELAGGEQFF
TRBD1 | . | TRBJ1-1 | TRBV27 | TGTGCCAGCAGTTCTGGACAGGCGGTAAACACTGAAGCTTTCTTT | CASSSGQAVNTEAFF
TRBD2 | few | TRBJ2-1 | TRBV20-1 | TGCAGTGCCCAGTCGTCCATTAGCGGGAGCTCCTACAATGAGCAGTTCTTC | CSAQSSISGSSYNEQFF
. | . | TRBJ2-1 | TRBV20-1 | TGCAGTGCTAGTTCCGGGAATGAGCAGTTCTTC | CSASSGNEQFF
. | . | TRBJ1-2 | TRBV2 | TGTGCCAGCAGTGATTTGGGTAGTATTAATGGCTACACCTTC | CASSDLGSINGYTF
. | . | TRBJ2-6 | TRBV6-6 | TGTGCCAGCAGTTACGGCCAGGATGGCTCTGGGGCCAACGTCCTGACTTTC | CASSYGQDGSGANVLTF
TRBD1 | . | TRBJ2-5 | TRBV11-2 | TGTGCCAGCAGCTCCGACAGGGCGAAAGAGACCCAGTACTTC | CASSSDRAKETQYF
. | few | TRBJ2-1 | TRBV7-2 | TGTGCCAGCAGCCCCCCGTGGGGGCAGTACAATGAGCAGTTCTTC | CASSPPWGQYNEQFF
. | . | TRBJ2-3 | TRBV6-5 | TGTGCCAGCAGTCGAAGGACGTCAGATACGCAGTATTTT | CASSRRTSDTQYF
. | . | TRBJ2-1 | TRBV29-1 | TGCGGCAGCGGGGTCTGGGGACAAGCGCAGTTCTTC | CGSGVWGQAQFF
TRBD2 | . | TRBJ2-5 | TRBV4-3 | TGCGCCGGCAGCTTCACAATAGCGGGAGGGCCTGGGGAGACCCAGTACTTC | CAGSFTIAGGPGETQYF
TRBD2 | . | TRBJ2-3 | TRBV15 | TGTGCCACCCGAGCCGGGAGGGGTTTGACAGATACGCAGTATTTT | CATRAGRGLTDTQYF
. | many | TRBJ2-5 | TRBV12-3/TRBV12-4 | TGTGCCAGCAGCGTAGCGTTGACTGAAGAGACCCAGTACTTC | CASSVALTEETQYF
TRBD2 | . | TRBJ2-1 | TRBV11-1 | TGTGCCAGCAGCTTAGCCTCCGCGGGACTAGCGGGAGGGCCTCCGTACAATGAGCAATTCTTC | CASSLASAGLAGGPPYNEQFF
. | . | TRBJ2-1 | TRBV4-2 | TGTGCCAGCAGCCAAGTGTCGTCAACATGGAATGAGCGGTTCTTC | CASSQVSSTWNERFF
. | few | TRBJ2-7 | TRBV6-2/TRBV6-3 | TGTGCCAGCAGTTACCGGGGGTCAATATACGAGCAGTACTTC | CASSYRGSIYEQYF
TRBD2 | . | TRBJ2-7 | TRBV5-1 | TGCGCCAGCAGCTCCCCGGAACTAGCGACCTACGAGCAGTACTTC | CASSSPELATYEQYF
. | . | TRBJ2-3 | TRBV29-1 | TGCAGCGTTGTACCGGAGGAAGATGCGCAGTATTTT | CSVVPEEDAQYF
TRBD1 | . | TRBJ2-7 | TRBV7-9 | TGTGCCAGCAGCTTATGGACAGGGACCTACGAGCAGTACTTC | CASSLWTGTYEQYF
. | few | TRBJ2-3 | TRBV20-1 | TGCAGTGCTCGCGAACGCGGGAAGCCAGATACGCAGTATTTT | CSARERGKPDTQYF
. | . | TRBJ1-2 | TRBV3-1 | TGTGCCAGCAGCCAAGTCAAACCGGGACGGAACTATGGCTACACCTTC | CASSQVKPGRNYGYTF
. | . | TRBJ1-2 | TRBV7-8 | TGTGCCAGCAGCAAGGGACATAACTATGGCTACACCTTC | CASSKGHNYGYTF
. | . | TRBJ1-2 | TRBV6-2/TRBV6-3 | TGTGCCAGCAGCCTCCAGGCGGAATACCATGGCTACACCTTC | CASSLQAEYHGYTF
TRBD1 | . | TRBJ2-3 | TRBV20-1 | TGCAGTGTCCCGACTGGGACAGGGTCTAAAGAGAACACAGATACGCAGTATTTT | CSVPTGTGSKENTDTQYF
TRBD2 | . | TRBJ2-7 | TRBV7-2 | TGTGCCAGCAGCCCCCCCGGGAGGACTAGCGGGTCCTACGAGCAGTACTTC | CASSPPGRTSGSYEQYF
TRBD1 | once | TRBJ1-6 | TRBV30 | TGTGCCTGGAGTGATCGACAGGGGGCCACACCCCTCCACTTT | CAWSDRQGATPLHF
TRBD2 | few | TRBJ2-1 | TRBV4-3 | TGCGCCAGCAGCCATACCCGACTAGCGGGAGACAATGAGCAGTTCTTC | CASSHTRLAGDNEQFF
. | once | TRBJ2-1 | TRBV7-9 | TGTGCCAGCAGCTTAGGACCGGGACTGGCTATGAATGAGCAGTTCTTC | CASSLGPGLAMNEQFF
. | many | TRBJ1-4 | TRBV7-9 | TGTGCCAGCAGCCCAAGACGGGGGACAATGCGCACTAATGAAAAACTGTTTTTT | CASSPRRGTMRTNEKLFF
TRBD2 | few | TRBJ2-7 | TRBV20-1 | TGCAGTGCGCTCGGGAGGGCCTACGAGCAGTACTTC | CSALGRAYEQYF
TRBD2 | . | TRBJ2-5 | TRBV7-9 | TGTGCCAGCAGCTTAGGGTCGGGGGGTCTTCAAGAGACCCAGTACTTC | CASSLGSGGLQETQYF
. | . | TRBJ2-7 | TRBV7-9 | TGTGCCAGCAGCTTAGCCCCGAGGCCCTACGAGCAGTACTTC | CASSLAPRPYEQYF
TRBD1 | . | TRBJ2-4 | TRBV3-1 | TGTGCCAGCAGCCAAGGGGGACAGGGCGTAAACATTCAGTACTTC | CASSQGGQGVNIQYF
. | few | TRBJ1-2 | TRBV28 | TGTGCCAGCAGCCGTCCCCTCGATCCCTATGGCTACACCTTC | CASSRPLDPYGYTF
. | . | TRBJ2-1 | TRBV25-1 | TGTGCCAGCAGTGTGGGAGGACACGAACTTCAAGAGACCCAGTTCTTC | CASSVGGHELQETQFF
. | . | TRBJ1-5 | TRBV25-1 | TGTGCCAGCAGTGCAGAGGGGTATCAGCCCCAGCATTTT | CASSAEGYQPQHF
TRBD1 | many | TRBJ2-1 | TRBV20-1 | TGCAGTGCACCGACAGGGGTAATGGAGCAGTTCTTC | CSAPTGVMEQFF
. | few | TRBJ2-7 | TRBV11-2 | TGTGCCAGCAGCAGCTCCGGGACAAAGGGAGGAGAGCAGTACTTC | CASSSSGTKGGEQYF
. | . | TRBJ1-1 | TRBV9 | TGTGCCAGCAGCGTAGACCCCGACACTGAAGCTTTCTTT | CASSVDPDTEAFF
. | . | TRBJ2-7 | TRBV25-1 | TGTGCCAGCAGTGGCCCGGCGTCTTTCGGAGAGCAGTACTTC | CASSGPASFGEQYF